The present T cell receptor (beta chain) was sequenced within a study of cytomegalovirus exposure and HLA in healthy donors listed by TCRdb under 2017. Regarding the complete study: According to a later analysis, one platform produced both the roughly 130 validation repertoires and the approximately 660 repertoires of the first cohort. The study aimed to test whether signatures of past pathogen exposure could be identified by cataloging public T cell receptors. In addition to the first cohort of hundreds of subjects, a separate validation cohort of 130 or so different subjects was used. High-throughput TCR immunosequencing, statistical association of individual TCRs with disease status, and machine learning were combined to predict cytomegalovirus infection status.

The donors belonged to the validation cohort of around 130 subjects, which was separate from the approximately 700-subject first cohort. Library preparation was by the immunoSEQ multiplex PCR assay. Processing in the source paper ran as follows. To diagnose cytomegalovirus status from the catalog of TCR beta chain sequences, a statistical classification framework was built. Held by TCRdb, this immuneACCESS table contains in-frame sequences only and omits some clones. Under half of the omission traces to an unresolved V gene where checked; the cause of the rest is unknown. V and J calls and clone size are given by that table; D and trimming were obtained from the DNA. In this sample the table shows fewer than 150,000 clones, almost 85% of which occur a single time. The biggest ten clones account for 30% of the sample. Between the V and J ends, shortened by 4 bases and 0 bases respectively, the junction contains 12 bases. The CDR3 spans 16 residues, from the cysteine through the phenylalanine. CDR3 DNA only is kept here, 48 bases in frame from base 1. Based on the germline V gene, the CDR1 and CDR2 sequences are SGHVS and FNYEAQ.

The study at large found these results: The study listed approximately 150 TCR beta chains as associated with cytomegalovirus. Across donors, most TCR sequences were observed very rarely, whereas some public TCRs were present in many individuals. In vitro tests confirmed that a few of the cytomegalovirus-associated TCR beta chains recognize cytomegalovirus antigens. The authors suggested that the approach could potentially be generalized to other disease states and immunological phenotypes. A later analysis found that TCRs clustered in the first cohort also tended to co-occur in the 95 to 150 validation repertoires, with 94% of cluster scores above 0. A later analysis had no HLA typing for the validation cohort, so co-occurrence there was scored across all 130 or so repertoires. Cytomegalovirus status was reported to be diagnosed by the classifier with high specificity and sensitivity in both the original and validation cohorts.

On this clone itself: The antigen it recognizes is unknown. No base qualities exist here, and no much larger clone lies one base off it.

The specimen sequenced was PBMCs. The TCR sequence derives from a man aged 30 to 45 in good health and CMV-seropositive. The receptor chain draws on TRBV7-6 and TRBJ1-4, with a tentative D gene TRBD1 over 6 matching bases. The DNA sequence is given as TGTGCCAGCAGCTGGGGGGGCGTTGCAACTAATGAAAAACTGTTTTTT. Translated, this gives CASSWGGVATNEKLFF.